Sequencing of this TCR beta chain was carried out in a study of beta chain features in type 1 diabetes. Whole-study results and caveats: Significant though moderate, a shortening of TCRB CDR3s appeared in all four CD4+ subsets of Type 1 diabetes patients. Sequencing the cDNA could make cells with high TCR expression show up more than they should.

This CDR3 spans 15 amino acids. Germline CDR1 is SGDLS and CDR2 is YYNGEE. V lost 5 bases and J 6 bases, leaving 17 bases between the germline ends. The table lists this clone with a few counts. Antigen unknown. The investigators reverse transcribed all of the isolated RNA, so they sequenced expressed TCRB transcripts. Assay used: immunoSEQ multiplex PCR; TCRdb lists only in-frame clones, some missing. Among almost 350,000 clones, about a tenth were seen once, and the ten largest hold approximately 1%. This sequence joins TRBV9 and TRBJ2-2; weak D call: TRBD1 (5 bases). Sequences were obtained from central memory CD4+ T cells from blood. This sequence was found in a man in his thirties or forties with type 1 diabetes. As DNA, the CDR3 is TGTGCCAGCAGAGAAGAAGGGGTACGGCCCGGGGAGCTGTTTTTT. The encoded protein is CASREEGVRPGELFF.